This T cell receptor (beta chain) was observed in a study of T cell responses to AZD1222 COVID-19 vaccine. Assay used: immunoSEQ multiplex PCR; TCRdb lists only in-frame clones, some missing. The sample includes around 110,000 clones, around 94% of them seen just once. Trimming left V 6 bases short and J 7 bases short, with 10 bases between. The CDR3 totals 13 residues. This chain joins TRBV12-3 or TRBV12-4 and TRBJ1-6; no reliable D call. Source: peripheral blood, taken on day 0 of AZD1222 vaccination. The source of this sequence is an adult in good health. The CDR3 DNA follows: TGTGCCAGCAGCCTCGCCTCGAATTCACCCCTCCACTTT. The encoded protein is CASSLASNSPLHF.